The clone carrying this T cell receptor beta chain was seen more than once but under ten times. No antigen is known for it. The data stem from a study of cytomegalovirus exposure and HLA in healthy donors. Between the trimmed V and J ends, which lost 4 bases and 8 bases, there was a span of 12 bases. Germline V lookup: CDR1 MNHEY, CDR2 SVGAGI. The CDR3 loop spans 14 amino acids. The PCR had 60 Vbeta and 13 Jbeta primers. Measured with immunoSEQ multiplex PCR; TCRdb has only the in-frame clones, and not every one. Of approximately 83,000 clones listed, about 84% were seen once; the top ten hold around 2%. Points from the study as a whole: TCR beta chain V- and J-gene trimming was linked, in a later analysis, to a missense variant in DCLRE1C. Three chains tied to CMV proved CMV antigen-specific in vitro.

The chain couples TRBV6-5 to TRBJ1-6; the D gene is possibly TRBD1 (5 bases). This sequence was found in a young man in good health and CMV-seronegative. The sequenced material came from PBMCs. The CDR3 bases are TGTGCCAGCAGTTTAGTTGGAGGGGATTCACCCCTCCACTTT. The encoded protein is CASSLVGGDSPLHF.